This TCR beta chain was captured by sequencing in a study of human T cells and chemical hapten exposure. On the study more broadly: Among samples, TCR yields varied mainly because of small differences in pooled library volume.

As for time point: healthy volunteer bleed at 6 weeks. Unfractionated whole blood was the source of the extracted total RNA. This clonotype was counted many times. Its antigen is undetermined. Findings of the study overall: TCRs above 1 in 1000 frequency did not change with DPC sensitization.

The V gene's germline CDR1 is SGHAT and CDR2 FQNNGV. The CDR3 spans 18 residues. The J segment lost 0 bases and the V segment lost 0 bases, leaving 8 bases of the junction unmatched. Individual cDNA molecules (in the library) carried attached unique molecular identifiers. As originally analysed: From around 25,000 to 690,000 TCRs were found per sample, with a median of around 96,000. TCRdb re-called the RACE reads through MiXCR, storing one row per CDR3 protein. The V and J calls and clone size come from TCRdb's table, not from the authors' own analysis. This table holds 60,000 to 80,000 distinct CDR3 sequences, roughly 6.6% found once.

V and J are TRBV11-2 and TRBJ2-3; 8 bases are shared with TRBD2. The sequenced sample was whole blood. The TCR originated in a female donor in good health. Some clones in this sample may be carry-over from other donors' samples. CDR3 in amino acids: CASSLDGGLALSTDTQYF. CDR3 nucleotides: TGTGCCAGCAGCTTAGATGGTGGACTAGCACTGAGCACAGATACGCAGTATTTT.